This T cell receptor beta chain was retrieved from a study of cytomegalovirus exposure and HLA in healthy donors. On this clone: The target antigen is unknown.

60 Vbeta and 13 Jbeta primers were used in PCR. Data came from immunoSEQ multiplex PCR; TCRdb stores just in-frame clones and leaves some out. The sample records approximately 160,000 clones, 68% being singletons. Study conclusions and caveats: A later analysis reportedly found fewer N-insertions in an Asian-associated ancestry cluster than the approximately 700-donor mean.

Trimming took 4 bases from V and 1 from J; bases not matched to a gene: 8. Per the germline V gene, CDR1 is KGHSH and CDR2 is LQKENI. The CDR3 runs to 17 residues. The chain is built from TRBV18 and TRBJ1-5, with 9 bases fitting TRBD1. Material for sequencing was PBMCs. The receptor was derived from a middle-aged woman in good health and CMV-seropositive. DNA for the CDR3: TGTGCCAGCTCACAAGGTTCCGGGACAGGGAGCAATCAGCCCCAGCATTTT. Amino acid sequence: CASSQGSGTGSNQPQHF.